These 18 T cell receptor beta chains originate from one sample sequenced in a study of blood T cells in healthy people across ages. Next came a second PCR, run for about 7 to 12 cycles, which used a sample-barcoded 5' primer along with a J-beta primer mix. One entry per CDR3 protein, called by TCRdb with MiXCR from the 5' RACE reads. The top ten clones hold 17% of a sample with some 900,000 distinct CDR3 sequences, 25% to 35% of them seen once. Sequencing was done on a sample of blood. These receptors were collected from a woman older than 75 in good health.

The chain couples TRBV2 to TRBJ1-1, with TRBD1 as a possible D gene (5 bases). CDR1 SNHLY and CDR2 FYNNEI come from the germline V gene. Trimming removed 8 bases at V and 0 bases at J, with 13 bases between. CDR3 length equals 14 residues. CDR3 amino acids: CASYYRRMNTEAFF. The DNA for the CDR3 is TGTGCCAGCTACTACAGGCGCATGAACACTGAAGCTTTCTTT.

This clonotype was counted many times. The chain has TRBV24-1 and TRBJ2-3; no clear D. Germline CDR1 KGHDR, CDR2 SFDVKD. This CDR3 is built from 13 residues. The ends were cut back, 7 bases at V and 6 bases at J, with 13 bases in the middle. The CDR3 here is CATRDGPWDTQYF. CDR3 DNA: TGTGCCACCAGGGATGGCCCTTGGGATACGCAGTATTTT.

As concerns this clonotype: A clone one base away is much larger, so this may be a read error. As the CDR3 is not closed by the conserved phenylalanine or tryptophan, this likely results from a read error. The chain links TRBV5-6 to TRBJ2-4; D gene unclear. Germline V gene lookup returns CDR1 SGHDT and CDR2 YYEEEE. CDR3 length: 14 residues. V lost 0 bases to trimming and J lost 8 bases, with 12 bases between them. CDR3 residues: CASSLGGSFDIQYI. In nucleotides, the CDR3 is TGTGCCAGCAGCTTGGGTGGTAGCTTTGACATTCAGTACATC.

The chain couples TRBV7-9 to TRBJ2-5; 8 nucleotides agree with TRBD1. This CDR3 is 16 amino acids long. V dropped 6 bases and J dropped 5; count of bases not matched to a gene: 14. The germline CDR1 and CDR2 sequences are SEHNR and FQNEAQ (reference sequence). The CDR3 nucleotides read TGTGCCAGCAGGCCAGAGGCGGCAGGGGGCCGCGAGACCCAGTACTTC. Translation: CASRPEAAGGRETQYF.

This clonotype was observed at least ten times. This chain links TRBV14 with TRBJ2-5; D gene unclear. Germline CDR1 is SGHDN and CDR2 is FVKESK. Trimming took 3 bases from V and 5 from J, leaving 16 bases between them. The CDR3 totals 15 residues. CDR3 DNA: TGTGCCAGCAGCCATAACGCCCCTCTGCGGGAGACCCAGTACTTC. Translation: CASSHNAPLRETQYF.

The CDR3 spells CASSSPRGAMGTEAFF. As DNA, the CDR3 is TGTGCCAGCAGTTCCCCCCGAGGGGCGATGGGCACTGAAGCTTTCTTT. This chain connects TRBV27 to TRBJ1-1; D is perhaps TRBD1 (5 bases). This CDR3 has 16 amino acids. The germline V gene encodes CDR1 MNHEY and CDR2 SMNVEV (reference sequence). V gave up 4 bases and J gave up 4 bases, with 19 bases separating them.

V is TRBV7-2 and J is TRBJ2-4; the D gene is possibly TRBD1 (6 bases). This CDR3 spans 12 amino acids. In germline, CDR1 is SGHTA, CDR2 FQGNSA. V was cut by 0 bases and J by 15 bases, with 12 bases left in between. CDR3 amino acids: CASSLAGATGYF. CDR3 bases: TGTGCCAGCAGCTTAGCGGGGGCAACCGGGTACTTC.

This clonotype was seen ten or more times. This rearrangement joins TRBV7-2 to TRBJ2-3, with D perhaps matching TRBD2 (7 bases). Trimming removed 10 bases at V and 4 bases at J, with 21 bases between. This CDR3 is built from 15 residues. CDR1 and CDR2 (germline): SGHTA, FQGNSA. CDR3 coding DNA: TGTGCCACTGCTCCCCCGCGGGGGCCGGCAGATACGCAGTATTTT. This codes for CATAPPRGPADTQYF.

This clonotype appeared many times. The rearrangement links TRBV12-3 or TRBV12-4 to TRBJ2-1; TRBD2 matches at 10 bases. After removal of 6 bases from V and 2 bases from J, the junction contained 4 bases not matched to a gene. The CDR3 contains 15 residues. For the CDR3, the DNA is TGTGCCAGCAGGGGCACTAGCGGGGCCTACAATGAGCAGTTCTTC. Its protein product is CASRGTSGAYNEQFF.

J is TRBJ2-5 and V is TRBV3-1; tentatively, D is TRBD1 (6 bases). The germline V gene encodes CDR1 LGHDT and CDR2 YNNKEL (reference sequence). V lost 1 base and J 1 base, leaving 10 bases between the germline ends. This CDR3 has 15 residues. The CDR3 bases are TGTGCCAGCAGCCAAGTCTTGGGGGCCCAAGAGACCCAGTACTTC. Residues: CASSQVLGAQETQYF.

This clonotype was picked up a small number of times. The chain combines TRBV7-6 with TRBJ2-3; no firm D call. Trimming shortened V by 2 bases and J by 11 bases, and 11 bases separated the two germline ends. Germline CDR1 is SGHVS and CDR2 is FNYEAQ. This CDR3 region has 12 residues. CDR3 residues: CASSLLGQEQYF. CDR3 coding DNA: TGTGCCAGCAGCTTACTTGGGCAGGAGCAGTATTTT. Based on the CDR3 plus reference TRBV7-6 and TRBJ2-3, the full variable domain is GAGVSQSPRYKVTKRGQDVALRCDPISGHVSLYWYRQALGQGPEFLTYFNYEAQQDKSGLPNDRFSAERPEGSISTLTIQRTEQRDSAMYRCASSLLGQEQYFGPGTRLTVL.

About this clonotype itself: A single base separates this from a much larger clone, so it may be a read error. The gene calls are TRBV4-3 and TRBJ1-2; D not certain. The CDR3 loop spans 15 amino acids. Per the germline V gene, CDR1 is LGHNA and CDR2 is YSLEER. V dropped 0 bases and J dropped 3 bases, with 11 bases sitting between them. The CDR3 nucleotides read TGCGCCAGCAGCCAAGAAGTGGGCAATTACTATGGCTACACCTTC. Translated, it gives CASSQEVGNYYGYTF.

This clonotype showed up many times. The chain uses TRBV21-1 and TRBJ2-3. TRBV21-1 is given as a pseudogene. The CDR3 consists of 15 residues. As DNA, the CDR3 is TGTGCCAGCATCCAGGTCGAGGACGGGACAGATACGCAGTATTTT. Residues: CASIQVEDGTDTQYF.

This clonotype was detected only a few times. V usage is TRBV4-3 and J usage is TRBJ1-4, with TRBD1 as a possible D gene (5 bases). The CDR3 runs 16 residues. Germline lookup yields CDR1 LGHNA and CDR2 YSLEER. The V end was cut by 1 base, the J end by 7 bases, with 16 bases between. DNA for the CDR3: TGCGCCAGCAGCCAAGCTTATAGGCAGGGAATTGAAAAACTGTTTTTT. It yields the protein CASSQAYRQGIEKLFF.

Regarding this clonotype: A read error may explain this, as a much larger clone is one base away. V is TRBV4-2 and J is TRBJ2-7; perhaps TRBD1 as D (5 bases). This CDR3 region has 15 residues. V was clipped by 7 bases and J by 6 bases, with 22 bases between them. CDR1 and CDR2 from the germline V gene are LGHNA and YNFKEQ. For the CDR3, the DNA is TGTGCCAGCACCTACCCGGTCAGCAGGGATGGCGAGCAGTACTTC. This codes for CASTYPVSRDGEQYF.

This rearrangement joins TRBV12-3 or TRBV12-4 to TRBJ1-1; 7 bases map to TRBD1. This CDR3 has 14 residues. The V and J ends lost 4 bases and 7 bases, in that order; junction bases with no gene match: 9. CDR3 bases: TGTGCCAGCAGTTCATACAGGGGACAAAGTGAAGCTTTCTTT. Translation gives CASSSYRGQSEAFF.

This clonotype appeared many times. V and J are TRBV15 and TRBJ2-1; 8 nucleotides match TRBD1. The CDR3 has 14 amino acids. The J segment lost 4 bases and the V segment lost 4 bases, leaving 3 bases of the junction unmatched. The germline V gene encodes CDR1 LNHNV and CDR2 YYDKDF (reference sequence). In nucleotides, the CDR3 is TGTGCCACCAGCACCAGGACAGGGTACAATGAGCAGTTCTTC. Translated, it gives CATSTRTGYNEQFF. The variable domain in full, completed from reference TRBV15 and TRBJ2-1, reads DAMVIQNPRYQVTQFGKPVTLSCSQTLNHNVMYWYQQKSSQAPKLLFHYYDKDFNNEADTPDNFQSRRPNTSFCFLDIRSPGLGDTAMYLCATSTRTGYNEQFFGPGTRLTVL.

The sample holds many counts of this clonotype. This chain connects TRBV6-2 or TRBV6-3 to TRBJ2-3; D perhaps matches TRBD2 (6 bases). This CDR3 is built from 14 residues. Trimming removed 6 bases at V and 2 bases at J, with 12 bases between. Germline V gene sequence: CDR1 MNHEY, CDR2 SVGEGT. CDR3 DNA sequence: TGTGCCAGCAGCCCAGCGGGCCTCACAGATACGCAGTATTTT. Its protein product is CASSPAGLTDTQYF.